This entry is about one T cell receptor beta chain. The CDR3 is made up of 14 amino acids. Germline V gene lookup returns CDR1 WSHSY and CDR2 SAAADI. V lost 0 bases and J lost 4, with 7 bases in between. Original processing methods: The assay estimated nucleated cells by amplifying reference gene primers. Only in-frame clones appear in the TCRdb table, and some are missing; sequencing was by immunoSEQ multiplex PCR. Clone size and V and J calls were adopted from that table, with D and trimming inferred from the DNA. In the table there are roughly 100,000 clones, 87% of which are singletons. The data stem from a study of blood T cell repertoires in COVID-19. Across the study: The United States, Italy and Spain provided the acute and convalescent COVID-19 samples. T cells, B-cell-depleted T cells, or PBMCs provided the cDNA or gDNA that served as material.

The sequenced material came from peripheral blood. The origin of this receptor is a man in his forties or fifties in a cohort sampled during active COVID-19. V gene TRBV10-2 combines with J gene TRBJ1-5; D not resolved. CDR3 residues: CASSESTGNQPQHF. The CDR3 bases are TGCGCCAGCAGTGAGTCTACGGGAAATCAGCCCCAGCATTTT.